This T cell receptor beta chain was documented in a study of blood T cell repertoires in COVID-19. Study summary: There were acute and convalescent COVID-19 samples, and they came from the United States, Italy and Spain. Sample material is recorded as cDNA or gDNA derived from T cells, B-cell-depleted T cells, or PBMCs.

Original methodology: Researchers report that nucleated cell counts were estimated from reference gene primer amplification. Clones were read by immunoSEQ multiplex PCR, and TCRdb kept only the in-frame ones, dropping some. Clonal size and the V and J genes are those of that table, whereas D and trimming came from the DNA. The profile shows about 87,000 clones, approximately 71% of them singletons. V lost 4 bases to trimming and J lost 3 bases, with 13 bases between them. Germline V CDR1 and CDR2: SNHLY, FYNNEI. The CDR3 has 15 residues. Sequencing was carried out using peripheral blood. The gene calls are TRBV2 and TRBJ1-5, with D maybe TRBD1 (6 bases). This TCR was sampled from a woman between 45 and 65 years old with acute or convalescent COVID-19. CDR3 sequence: CASSVWTAYNQPQHF. The CDR3, as DNA: TGTGCCAGCAGTGTTTGGACAGCGTACAATCAGCCCCAGCATTTT. Using reference TRBV2 and TRBJ1-5 for the parts outside the CDR3, the full variable domain is EPEVTQTPSHQVTQMGQEVILRCVPISNHLYFYWYRQILGQKVEFLVSFYNNEISEKSEIFDDQFSVERPDGSNFTLKIRSTKLEDSAMYFCASSVWTAYNQPQHFGDGTRLSIL.